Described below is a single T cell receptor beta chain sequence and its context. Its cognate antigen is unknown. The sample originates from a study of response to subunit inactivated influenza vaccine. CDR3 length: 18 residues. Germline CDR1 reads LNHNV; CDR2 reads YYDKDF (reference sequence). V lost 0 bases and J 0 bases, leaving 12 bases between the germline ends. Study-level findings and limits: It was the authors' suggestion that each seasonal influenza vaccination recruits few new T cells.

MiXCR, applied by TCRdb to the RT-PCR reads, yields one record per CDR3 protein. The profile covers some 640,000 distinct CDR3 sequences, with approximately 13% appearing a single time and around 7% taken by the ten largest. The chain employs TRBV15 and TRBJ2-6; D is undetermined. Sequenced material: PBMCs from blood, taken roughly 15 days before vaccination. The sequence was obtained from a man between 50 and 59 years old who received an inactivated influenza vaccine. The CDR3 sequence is CATSRDYGLGSGANVLTF. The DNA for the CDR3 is TGTGCCACCAGCAGAGATTATGGTCTCGGCTCTGGGGCCAACGTCCTGACTTTC.